This passage covers 21 T cell receptor beta chains from one sample sequenced in a study of blood T cell repertoires in COVID-19 (dated by TCRdb to 2020 to 2022). The library was prepared using the immunoSEQ multiplex PCR assay. The clones in this table, taken by TCRdb from immuneACCESS, are in-frame only. Not every clone is retained; where verified, under half of the shortfall comes from an unresolved V gene, and the cause of the rest is unknown. In all, the sample holds about 260,000 clones, and more than 75% of those were seen once. The ten biggest clones cover less than 1.6% of the sample. Source material: peripheral blood. These receptors came from a woman aged 40 to 55 who had recovered from COVID-19.

This chain joins TRBV7-6 and TRBJ1-3, with TRBD1 identical over 7 bases. Trimming removed 2 bases from V and 9 bases from J; junction bases left unmatched: 13. The CDR3 is made up of 16 amino acids. The V gene's germline CDR1 is SGHVS and CDR2 FNYEAQ. The CDR3 loop reads CASSLITGTARSTIYF. CDR3 coding DNA: TGTGCCAGCAGCTTAATCACCGGGACAGCGAGAAGCACCATATATTTT.

V and J are TRBV27 and TRBJ1-6; maybe TRBD1 (5 bases). V dropped 5 bases and J dropped 5 bases, with 19 bases sitting between them. The germline V gene has CDR1 MNHEY and CDR2 SMNVEV (reference sequence). There are 17 residues in the CDR3. The CDR3: CASSALSRQFDNSPLHF. The CDR3 coding sequence is TGTGCCAGCAGTGCCCTATCTCGACAGTTCGATAATTCACCCCTCCACTTT.

The chain uses TRBV29-1 and TRBJ1-2; no firm D call. Germline V gene sequence: CDR1 SQVTM, CDR2 ANQGSEA. This CDR3 has 11 residues. Trimming left V 2 bases short and J 9 bases short, with 10 bases between. Here the CDR3 DNA reads TGCAGCGTTGAATGGGCCGAGAGCTACACCTTC. This translates into CSVEWAESYTF.

The rearrangement joins TRBV4-1 to TRBJ2-3, with a possible D match to TRBD2 (7 bases). Germline V lookup: CDR1 MGHRA, CDR2 YSYEKL. CDR3 length equals 16 residues. V shed 5 bases and J shed 1 base, with 16 bases lying between them. Written as DNA, the CDR3 is TGCGCCAGCAGCGGAGGAGGGGGGGAGGGCACAGATACGCAGTATTTT. As protein: CASSGGGGEGTDTQYF.

This clone has just a few counts. The rearrangement links TRBV7-9 to TRBJ1-2; the D is unclear. The V and J ends lost 0 bases and 3 bases respectively, with 11 bases between them. Germline values: CDR1 SEHNR, CDR2 FQNEAQ (reference sequence). The CDR3 has 15 amino acids. The CDR3 here is CASSLAGGMDYGYTF. CDR3 nucleotide sequence: TGTGCCAGCAGCTTAGCGGGAGGGATGGACTATGGCTACACCTTC.

DNA of the CDR3: TGCGCCAGCAGCCTACTTACAGGATTAATGGATGAAAAACTGTTTTTT. Translated, it gives CASSLLTGLMDEKLFF. The chain uses TRBV4-3 and TRBJ1-4; a weak D match, TRBD1 (5 bases). The CDR3 extends over 16 amino acids. Per the germline V gene, CDR1 is LGHNA and CDR2 is YSLEER. V lost 4 bases to trimming and J lost 6 bases, with 18 bases between them.

The chain links TRBV6-5 to TRBJ1-2; 10 bases align to TRBD1. The germline CDR1 and CDR2 sequences are MNHEY and SVGAGI. The V segment lost 6 bases and the J segment 5 bases; nucleotides outside the gene matches: 9. The CDR3 sequence is 15 residues long. For the CDR3, the DNA is TGTGCCAGCAGCTTTGGGACAGGGGCCAATTATGGCTACACCTTC. It codes for CASSFGTGANYGYTF.

The CDR3 spells CASSQAGYRVGFGTGELFF. CDR3 bases: TGCGCCAGCAGCCAAGCCGGGTACAGGGTGGGCTTTGGGACCGGGGAGCTGTTTTTT. This rearrangement joins TRBV4-3 to TRBJ2-2; possible D gene TRBD1, 6 bases. CDR1 is LGHNA and CDR2 is YSLEER in the germline V gene. The CDR3 has 19 residues. The V end was cut by 1 base, the J end by 5 bases, with 23 bases between.

The chain employs TRBV4-1 and TRBJ2-3; 8 bases align to TRBD1. The CDR3 loop spans 17 amino acids. V shed 4 bases and J 2 bases; nucleotides not matched to a gene: 11. Germline V lookup: CDR1 MGHRA, CDR2 YSYEKL. DNA of the CDR3: TGCGCCAGCAGCCGAAGTCCGACAGGGGATTTCACAGATACGCAGTATTTT. As protein: CASSRSPTGDFTDTQYF.

The gene calls are TRBV3-1 (or the pseudogene TRBV3-2) and TRBJ1-3; a possible D gene is TRBD1 (6 bases). Trimming stripped 3 bases from V and 2 bases from J, with 14 bases between. The CDR3 contains 16 residues. CDR1 is LGHDT, CDR2 YNNKEL, per germline (reference sequence). The CDR3 bases are TGTGCCAGCAGCCACTCACAGACAGGTCCTGGAAACACCATATATTTT. Residues: CASSHSQTGPGNTIYF.

Comment on this clone: Other DNA sequences within the sample encode an identical CDR3. This sequence joins TRBV24-1 and TRBJ1-2; possibly TRBD1 for D (6 bases). This CDR3 spans 12 amino acids. Trimming removed 9 bases from V and 1 base from J, with 8 bases in between. Germline V lookup: CDR1 KGHDR, CDR2 SFDVKD. For the CDR3, the DNA is TGTGCCACCTCGGACAGTAACTATGGCTACACCTTC. This sequence encodes CATSDSNYGYTF.

The gene calls are TRBV7-9 and TRBJ1-3; D unclear. V was cut by 5 bases and J by 2 bases, with 10 bases left in between. The V gene's germline CDR1 is SEHNR and CDR2 FQNEAQ (reference sequence). The CDR3 has 14 amino acids. As DNA, the CDR3 is TGTGCCAGCAGCCCGATGTGGCCTGGAAACACCATATATTTT. This translates into CASSPMWPGNTIYF. Supplemented by reference TRBV7-9 and TRBJ1-3, the full variable domain reads DTGVSQNPRHKITKRGQNVTFRCDPISEHNRLYWYRQTLGQGPEFLTYFQNEAQLEKSRLLSDRFSAERPKGSFSTLEIQRTEQGDSAMYLCASSPMWPGNTIYFGEGSWLTVV.

The table lists this clone with a few counts. J is TRBJ1-2 and V is TRBV4-3; 8 bases are a match to TRBD1. CDR1 and CDR2 from the germline V gene are LGHNA and YSLEER. The V gene end was trimmed by 2 bases and the J gene end by 3 bases; junction bases not matched to a gene: 8. This CDR3 has 16 residues. The chain's CDR3 is CASSQPGTGIHYGYTF. CDR3 sequence (DNA): TGCGCCAGCAGCCAACCTGGGACAGGTATACACTATGGCTACACCTTC.

The V and J genes are TRBV9 and TRBJ2-1; D perhaps matches TRBD1 (6 bases). Germline V gene lookup returns CDR1 SGDLS and CDR2 YYNGEE. V shed 0 bases and J shed 7 bases, with 17 bases lying between them. The CDR3 is made up of 16 amino acids. CDR3 in amino acids: CASSVEGGGLNNEQFF. In nucleotides, the CDR3 is TGTGCCAGCAGCGTAGAGGGTGGGGGCCTCAATAATGAGCAGTTCTTC.

The chain uses TRBV7-9 and TRBJ2-2, with 7 bases aligning to TRBD2. Germline CDR1 and CDR2: SEHNR and FQNEAQ (reference sequence). J was trimmed by 6 bases and V by 5 bases; bases with no gene match: 6. The CDR3 covers 14 residues. The CDR3 DNA reads as TGTGCCAGCAGCCCACCGGGGGGAGCCGGGGAGCTGTTTTTT. This sequence encodes CASSPPGGAGELFF.

The chain has TRBV3-1 (or the pseudogene TRBV3-2) and TRBJ1-5; D is undetermined. Germline loops: CDR1 LGHDT, CDR2 YNNKEL (reference sequence). V dropped 0 bases and J dropped 2 bases, with 2 bases sitting between them. CDR3 length: 13 amino acids. Written as DNA, the CDR3 is TGTGCCAGCAGCCAAGACGGCAATCAGCCCCAGCATTTT. Translated, it gives CASSQDGNQPQHF.

The J gene is TRBJ2-4, the V gene TRBV5-4; 10 bases match TRBD1. Trimming took 2 bases from V and 6 from J; bases not matched to a gene: 8. This CDR3 comprises 16 residues. CDR1 is SGHNT, CDR2 YYREEE, per germline (reference sequence). The CDR3 nucleotides are TGTGCCAGCAGCTTCGGCGGGACAGGGGCGATAAACATTCAGTACTTC. This sequence encodes CASSFGGTGAINIQYF.

The rearrangement links TRBV10-3 to TRBJ1-4; 7 positions agree with TRBD1. With 4 bases clipped from V and 12 bases from J, the junction kept 11 bases outside the gene matches. The CDR3 covers 14 residues. CDR1 is ENHRY and CDR2 is SYGVKD in the germline V gene. For the CDR3, the DNA is TGTGCCATCAGTGCTGACAGGGATATGGCGGAACTGTTTTTT. Protein product: CAISADRDMAELFF.

This clone was observed a handful of times. The rearrangement joins TRBV5-4 to TRBJ2-7; the D gene is possibly TRBD1 (6 bases). CDR1 and CDR2 (germline): SGHNT, YYREEE (reference sequence). V lost 0 bases, J lost 2 bases, and 12 bases lay in between. CDR3 length: 15 residues. The CDR3 loop is CASSLGGRDTYEQYF. The DNA of the CDR3 is TGTGCCAGCAGCTTGGGGGGGCGCGATACCTACGAGCAGTACTTC.

The chain uses TRBV5-1 and TRBJ2-1, with D maybe TRBD2 (5 bases). This CDR3 is built from 16 residues. V lost 1 base, J lost 0 bases, and 11 bases lay in between. The V gene's germline CDR1 is SGHRS and CDR2 YFSETQ. CDR3 sequence: CASSLSGDPSYNEQFF. The CDR3 DNA is TGCGCCAGCAGCTTGAGCGGCGATCCCTCCTACAATGAGCAGTTCTTC.

The chain joins TRBV7-6 to TRBJ1-3, with D tentatively TRBD1 (6 bases). V was cut by 4 bases and J by 3 bases, with 22 bases left in between. CDR3 length: 18 residues. Germline values: CDR1 SGHVS, CDR2 FNYEAQ. CDR3 sequence: CASSSYRKGQTFGNTIYF. CDR3 coding DNA: TGTGCCAGCAGCTCGTATCGGAAGGGACAAACTTTTGGAAACACCATATATTTT.